The sequence of this T cell receptor (beta chain) was determined in a study of T cell repertoires in cytomegalovirus infection. The overall study: Shared public TCR beta signatures pointed to both CMV infection and a matching HLA type.

This CDR3 region has 12 residues. Germline CDR1 and CDR2: SGHVS and FQNEAQ. V was shortened by 3 bases and J by 3 bases, with 5 bases between the two germline ends. Study-wide results and limits: CMV-specific HLA-C-restricted TCR beta clonotypes dominated the ex vivo response.

TCRdb itself ran the reads through MiXCR, one entry per CDR3 protein. The table has 200,000 or so distinct CDR3 sequences, 30% to 45% seen once. A remark on this clonotype: Its antigen is unknown.

The chain joins TRBV7-8 to TRBJ1-2; the D is unclear. The starting material was CD8+ T cells from cultured PBMCs, obtained from culture after CMV antigen stimulation. The sequence derives from a human donor in good health (CMV status not recorded). Some clones in this sample may be carry-over from other donors' samples. The CDR3: CASSLAHYGYTF. CDR3 nucleotides: TGTGCCAGCAGCTTGGCCCACTATGGCTACACCTTC.